This T cell receptor beta chain was profiled in a study of cytomegalovirus exposure and HLA in healthy donors. Study at large: Within an early data release were 80 million to 90 million unique TCRs drawn from HLA-typed donors.

This CDR3 is 16 amino acids long. Trimming removed 0 bases at V and 6 bases at J, with 16 bases between. Germline V gene sequence: CDR1 SGHRS, CDR2 YFSETQ. There are a few counts of this clone. Primers included in the PCR were 60 Vbeta and 13 Jbeta primers. This table comes from immunoSEQ multiplex PCR, and its TCRdb copy is limited to in-frame clones, with some not included. The table has about 150,000 clones, about 75% seen once. The chain has TRBV5-1 and TRBJ1-5, with D possibly TRBD1 on 5 matching bases. The sequencing input was PBMCs. This TCR derives from a man younger than 45 in good health and CMV-seronegative. CDR3 sequence reads: CASSLVGGASGQPQHF. The CDR3 bases are TGCGCCAGCAGCTTGGTTGGCGGGGCGTCTGGTCAGCCCCAGCATTTT.